These 3 T cell receptor beta chains were all obtained from the same sample, sequenced in a study of identical twins. TCRdb ran MiXCR on the 5' RACE reads and lists one entry per CDR3 protein. Of about 810,000 distinct CDR3 sequences listed, 9% to 15% are singletons. These data are also associated with another study on yellow fever vaccine responses in identical twins.

Sequenced: PBMCs. The origin of the receptors is a woman aged 18-29 years in good health.

This clonotype has just a few counts. V usage is TRBV6-1 and J usage is TRBJ2-3; TRBD2 might be the D (5 bases). CDR3 length equals 14 residues. V was shortened by 6 bases and J by 1 base, with 11 bases between the two germline ends. From germline, CDR1 is MNHNS and CDR2 SASEGT. As DNA, the CDR3 is TGTGCCAGCAGGACGCGGGCGGGCACAGATACGCAGTATTTT. Its translation is CASRTRAGTDTQYF.

Turning to this clonotype: An end of the junction does not agree with germline; a read error may underlie this. This chain links TRBV27 with TRBJ1-1; 7 nucleotides line up with TRBD1. This CDR3 comprises 17 residues. The germline V gene encodes CDR1 MNHEY and CDR2 SMNVEV (reference sequence). The CDR3 DNA sequence: TGTGCCAGCAGTTTAAGGGGGCCTCGAGAAATGAAAACTGAAGCTTTCTTT. Protein sequence: CASSLRGPREMKTEAFF.

The rearrangement links TRBV28 to TRBJ2-1, with D possibly being TRBD1 (5 bases). Trimming removed 4 bases at V and 0 bases at J, with 10 bases between. CDR1 and CDR2 from the germline V gene are MDHEN and SYDVKM. This CDR3 comprises 15 residues. CDR3 coding DNA: TGTGCCAGCAGTTCCAGGGTCCTCTCCTACAATGAGCAGTTCTTC. Its protein product is CASSSRVLSYNEQFF.